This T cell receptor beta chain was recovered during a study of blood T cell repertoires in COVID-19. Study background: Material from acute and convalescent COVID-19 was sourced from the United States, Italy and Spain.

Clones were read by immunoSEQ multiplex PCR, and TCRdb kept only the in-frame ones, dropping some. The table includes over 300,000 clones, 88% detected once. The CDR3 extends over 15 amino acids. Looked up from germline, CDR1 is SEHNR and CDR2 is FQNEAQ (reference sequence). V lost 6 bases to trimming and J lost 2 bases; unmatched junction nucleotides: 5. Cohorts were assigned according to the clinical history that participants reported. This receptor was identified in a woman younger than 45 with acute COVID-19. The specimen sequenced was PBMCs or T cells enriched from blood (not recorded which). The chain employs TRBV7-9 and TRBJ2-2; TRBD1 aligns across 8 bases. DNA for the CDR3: TGTGCCAGCAGTCCGGACAGGGACAACACCGGGGAGCTGTTTTTT. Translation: CASSPDRDNTGELFF.